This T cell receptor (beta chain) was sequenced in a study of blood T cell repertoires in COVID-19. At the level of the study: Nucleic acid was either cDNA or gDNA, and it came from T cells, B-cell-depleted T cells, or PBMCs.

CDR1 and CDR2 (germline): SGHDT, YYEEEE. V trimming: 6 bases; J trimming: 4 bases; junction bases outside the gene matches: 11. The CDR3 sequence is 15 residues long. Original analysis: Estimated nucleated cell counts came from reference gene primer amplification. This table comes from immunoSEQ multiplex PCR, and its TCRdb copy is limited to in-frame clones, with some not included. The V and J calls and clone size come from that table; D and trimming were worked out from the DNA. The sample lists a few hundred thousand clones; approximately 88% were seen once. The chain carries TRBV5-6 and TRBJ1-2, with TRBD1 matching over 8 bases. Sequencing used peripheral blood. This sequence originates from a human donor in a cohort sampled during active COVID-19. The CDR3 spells CASIDGQGRGYGYTF. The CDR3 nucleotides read TGTGCCAGCATCGACGGACAGGGCCGCGGCTATGGCTACACCTTC.